These T cell receptor beta chains were read from a single sample in a study of persistence of HIV-infected CD4 T cells. No antigen has been identified for these receptors. TCRdb's table, derived via immunoSEQ multiplex PCR, lists solely in-frame clones and lacks some. The profile shows 30,000 to 40,000 clones, roughly four fifths of them singletons. The material was CD4+ T cells sorted from PBMCs after roughly 18-hour stimulation, obtained from a patient who received antiretroviral therapy. These receptors originate from an adult woman with HIV who was CMV-seropositive. Both conserved end residues are part of each CDR3. The D gene is left open where the match is weak. The size entry is marked missing in some rows and otherwise reads once, few, many or a size class.

>TRBV20-1|TRBJ1-1|-|-
TGCAGTGCTAGTAAGCAGACCAACACTGAAGCTTTCTTT
CSASKQTNTEAFF
>TRBV5-1|TRBJ2-1|-|-
TGCGCCAGCAGGGAGGGGGGACAGTACAATGAGCAGTTCTTC
CASREGGQYNEQFF
>TRBV7-9|TRBJ1-4|TRBD1|-
TGTGCCAGCAGCATTGGGACAGGGTGGCTGGCAGGTAATGAAAAACTGTTTTTT
CASSIGTGWLAGNEKLFF
>TRBV19|TRBJ1-1|TRBD1|-
TGTGCCAGTAGTACCGGGAGGGACAGGGTAATCGCTGAAGCTTTCTTT
CASSTGRDRVIAEAFF
>TRBV12-5|TRBJ1-1|TRBD1|-
TGTGCTAGTGGTTTGTGGACAGGGGGTCGCACTGAAGCTTTCTTT
CASGLWTGGRTEAFF
>TRBV7-9|TRBJ2-3|-|-
TGTGCCAGCAGCTTAAGTGACGTACGGGGAGCAGATACGCAGTATTTT
CASSLSDVRGADTQYF
>TRBV2|TRBJ1-6|TRBD1|-
TGTGCCAGCAGTGAAGGGACAGGTTATTCACCCCTCCACTTT
CASSEGTGYSPLHF
>TRBV11-3|TRBJ1-1|-|-
TGTGCCAGCAGGATCATCACTGAAGCTTTCTTT
CASRIITEAFF
>TRBV5-1|TRBJ1-2|-|-
TGCGCCAGCAGCCTACAGGGTGAGGATGGCTACACCTTC
CASSLQGEDGYTF
>TRBV7-8|TRBJ1-2|TRBD1|-
TGTGCCAGCAGCCGAGACAGGGACGGCTATGGCTACACCTTC
CASSRDRDGYGYTF
>TRBV4-1|TRBJ2-3|TRBD1|few
TGCGCCAGCAGCCTGGGACAGACGACAGATACGCAGTATTTT
CASSLGQTTDTQYF
>TRBV30|TRBJ1-4|TRBD1|-
TGTGCCTGGAGTCGGGACAGACTGTCGGGACTGTTTTTT
CAWSRDRLSGLFF
>TRBV19|TRBJ1-5|-|-
TGTGCCACGAGGACACCGGCTAACAATCAGCCCCAGCATTTT
CATRTPANNQPQHF
>TRBV6-5|TRBJ1-1|-|-
TGTGCCAGCAGATATGGGCAGGGCGATGCTTTCTTT
CASRYGQGDAFF
>TRBV6-5|TRBJ2-1|-|-
TGTGCCAGCAGTTACTCGGAAGGATCCTTCTACAATGAGCAGTTCTTC
CASSYSEGSFYNEQFF
>TRBV11-3|TRBJ2-2|TRBD1|once
TGTGCCAGCAGCTTAGCCGGGACAGGGATCGGGGAGCTGTTTTTT
CASSLAGTGIGELFF
>TRBV4-3|TRBJ1-2|-|-
TGCGCCAGCACCAGCTATTACAGTGGAGAATATGGCTACACCTTC
CASTSYYSGEYGYTF
>TRBV7-2|TRBJ1-1|TRBD1|-
TGTGCCAGCAGCTTAGGACAGGGGAACACTGAAGCTTTCTTT
CASSLGQGNTEAFF
>TRBV5-1|TRBJ2-6|-|-
TGCGCTAACCTAACAAGGGCCTCTGGGGCCAACGTCCTGACTTTC
CANLTRASGANVLTF
>TRBV5-1|TRBJ2-7|TRBD1|-
TGCGCCAGCGGTCGGACAGGGGACCCGATTGAGGGGGGGCAGTACTTC
CASGRTGDPIEGGQYF
>TRBV7-2|TRBJ2-7|TRBD1|-
TGTGCCAGCAGCTCTAGACAGGGGGCGGGCGAGCAGTACTTC
CASSSRQGAGEQYF
>TRBV6-2/TRBV6-3|TRBJ2-7|TRBD1|-
TGTGCCAGCACCCCCGACAGGGGGCACTCCTACGAGCAGTACTTC
CASTPDRGHSYEQYF
>TRBV4-1|TRBJ2-1|TRBD2|-
TGCGCCAGCAGCCAAGATCGGGGACTAGCGGGGCACCTCAATGAGCAGTTCTTC
CASSQDRGLAGHLNEQFF
>TRBV27|TRBJ1-2|-|once
TGTGCCAGCAGTGATAGCACAGGGAGTTGGGGTGGCTACACCTTC
CASSDSTGSWGGYTF
>TRBV6-2/TRBV6-3|TRBJ1-5|TRBD1|few
TGTGCCAGCAGTTACTCGGCAGGGGGTGAGGCGCGGAGCAATCAGCCCCAGCATTTT
CASSYSAGGEARSNQPQHF
>TRBV18|TRBJ2-7|-|-
TGTGCCAGCTCACCGAACACTGGCGAGCAGTACTTC
CASSPNTGEQYF
>TRBV30|TRBJ1-1|-|-
TGTGCCTCAACCCCCGGGACGGTGAACACTGAAGCTTTCTTT
CASTPGTVNTEAFF
>TRBV18|TRBJ1-2|-|-
TGTGCCAGCTCACCAAAACAGGGAGACTATGGCTACACCTTC
CASSPKQGDYGYTF
>TRBV5-1|TRBJ2-3|-|-
TGCGCCAGCAAAGGGGGGGCATACACAGATACGCAGTATTTT
CASKGGAYTDTQYF